The TCR beta chain under discussion was sequenced for a study of PD-1 blockade in classical Hodgkin lymphoma (dated by TCRdb to 2018 to 2021). For the study in its entirety: Nivolumab dosing was 3 mg/kg intravenously every 2 weeks, continuing until either disease progression or unacceptable toxicity. A peripheral blood immune signature of response to PD-1 blockade in classical Hodgkin lymphoma was defined using TCR beta sequencing and CyTOF.

With regard to this clone: Its antigen has not been determined. No much larger clone exists at a distance of one base, and base qualities are not known.

On the study overall, not on this receptor specifically: The study was restricted to a single clinical trial cohort, and the causes of repertoire differences, possibly disease activity or prior therapy, were left undefined. A significant rise by C4D1 was seen in CD4+ but not CD8+ TCR diversity (p=0.0027 vs p=0.16), with the rise being most apparent in complete responders (p=0.02). Baseline TCR diversity was reported to be lower in newly diagnosed patients than in healthy donors, and even lower in relapsed/refractory patients. Among trial patients, those achieving complete response had baseline diversity similar to that of newly diagnosed patients, while diversity was significantly lower in partial responders and progressors. Lower diversity was seen in patients whose nivolumab began less than 1 year after ASCT, and these patients were left out of later analyses so that immune reconstitution would not confound the results.

From the cysteine up to the phenylalanine, the CDR3 has a length of 19 residues. The retained sequence is limited to the CDR3, 57 bases, with the frame set at the first base. The Qiagen DNeasy kit was used to extract genomic DNA from unsorted PBMCs and from the negatively selected CD4+ and CD8+ fractions. Using primers that anneal to V and J segments, immunoSEQ multiplex PCR amplified the TCR beta CDR3 regions. A synthetic immune receptor repertoire was used to minimize amplification bias, and remaining bias was computationally removed after sequencing. The study's own analysis went as follows. Custom Python scripts were used to quantify repertoire diversity as the Shannon entropy index. The unsorted, CD4+ and CD8+ repertoires were each analyzed separately, with the exception of combined analyses, where CD4+ and CD8+ sequences were merged in silico. Clonal expansion was defined as at least a 2-fold frequency increase after treatment relative to C1D1, with a pseudocount of 0.5 for undetected baseline clones. Singleton clones were defined as clones with 0 or 1 copy at C1D1, and non-singleton clones were defined as clones with 2 or more copies. Clones expanded in unsorted samples were assigned a CD4+, CD8+ or unknown annotation through matching of protein sequences in sorted samples from the same patient. Wilcoxon tests on paired samples were used to test diversity changes from C1D1 to C4D1. The source is immuneACCESS, and TCRdb retained only in-frame sequences with V and J called. Part of the clones is not carried over; for the studies checked, unresolved V genes explain less than half of this, and the remainder is unexplained. That table furnishes V, J and clone size, whereas the DNA furnished D and trimming. Across this sample there are roughly 41,000 clones, with around 90% seen only once. Roughly 7.7% of the sample is in the top ten clones.

Explained via the paper, the time point label denotes: cycle 2 day 1 (C2D1) of nivolumab. Every trial patient had relapsed after autologous stem cell transplantation, and cohorts A, B and C differed in prior brentuximab vedotin exposure. A total of 56 patients with relapsed/refractory classical Hodgkin lymphoma made up the trial cohort, and each patient's best overall response was complete response, partial response or progressive disease. In the multi-cohort phase II CheckMate 205 trial, trial patients received single-agent nivolumab. Best overall response was determined by an independent review committee according to the 2007 International Working Group response criteria. PBMCs from the trial were collected at three points: immediately before nivolumab initiation (C1D1), and during therapy at cycle 2 day 1 and cycle 4 day 1. Peripheral blood was collected in 8 mL Vacutainer Cell Preparation Tubes, from which PBMCs were isolated by centrifugation and then cryopreserved.

The input for sequencing was peripheral blood mononuclear cells (PBMCs), taken before the second cycle of nivolumab. The V and J genes are TRBV21-1 and TRBJ2-3. TRBV21-1 is described as a pseudogene. This receptor was obtained from a human donor with classical Hodgkin lymphoma. The CDR3 protein sequence reads: CASSKRRAGDPKGTDTQYF. The DNA sequence is TGTGCCAGCAGCAAAAGGAGGGCAGGGGACCCGAAGGGCACAGATACGCAGTATTTT.